These T cell receptor beta chains were read from a single sample in a study of T-cell reconstitution after alpha-beta-depleted transplantation in children. TCRdb itself ran the PCR reads through MiXCR, one entry per CDR3 protein. The data hold about 980,000 distinct CDR3 sequences, with about 29% observed a single time. Sequenced here: PBMCs, mostly from graft donor cells, sampled 360 days after TCRalphabeta/CD19-depleted stem cell transplant. These receptors all stem from a boy under three years old who had a stem cell transplant for SCID, so the T cells may come from the graft donor. The CDR3 runs from the conserved cysteine through the conserved F or W. D genes are given only for firm matches. Clone size is shown for a subset of rows, as once, few, many or a class of expanded clone.

J gene: TRBJ1-1; V gene: TRBV6-5; clone size: NA; D gene: NA; CDR3 protein: CASSPRVVAFDEAFF; CDR3 DNA: TGTGCCAGCAGTCCCAGGGTGGTTGCTTTTGATGAAGCTTTCTTT
J gene: TRBJ2-1; V gene: TRBV5-1; clone size: few; D gene: TRBD2; CDR3 protein: CASSGLAGDSYNEQFF; CDR3 DNA: TGCGCCAGCAGCGGACTAGCGGGCGACTCTTACAATGAGCAGTTCTTC
J gene: TRBJ2-7; V gene: TRBV7-2; clone size: many; D gene: NA; CDR3 protein: CASSLAGFHEQYF; CDR3 DNA: TGTGCCAGCAGCTTAGCGGGGTTCCACGAGCAGTACTTC
J gene: TRBJ2-5; V gene: TRBV7-2; clone size: few; D gene: TRBD2; CDR3 protein: CASSPRLAGIQETQYF; CDR3 DNA: TGTGCCAGCAGCCCGCGACTAGCGGGGATCCAAGAGACCCAGTACTTC
J gene: TRBJ1-4; V gene: TRBV4-1; clone size: few; D gene: TRBD1; CDR3 protein: CASSQPGGSREKLFF; CDR3 DNA: TGCGCCAGCAGCCAACCAGGGGGATCGAGGGAAAAACTGTTTTTT
J gene: TRBJ2-1; V gene: TRBV11-2; clone size: NA; D gene: TRBD1; CDR3 protein: CASSLYRGPPFF; CDR3 DNA: TGTGCCAGCAGCCTATACAGGGGCCCTCCGTTCTTC
J gene: TRBJ2-1; V gene: TRBV11-2; clone size: NA; D gene: NA; CDR3 protein: CASSLEQGRSNEQFF; CDR3 DNA: TGTGCCAGCAGCTTGGAACAGGGAAGGAGCAATGAGCAGTTCTTC
J gene: TRBJ1-3; V gene: TRBV7-2; clone size: NA; D gene: NA; CDR3 protein: CASSPTRGGGLNTIYF; CDR3 DNA: TGTGCCAGCAGCCCCACTAGGGGGGGTGGCTTAAACACCATATATTTT
J gene: TRBJ2-7; V gene: TRBV5-1; clone size: once; D gene: NA; CDR3 protein: CASSYWRSEDEQYF; CDR3 DNA: TGCGCCAGCAGCTATTGGAGGTCTGAGGACGAGCAGTACTTC
J gene: TRBJ1-1; V gene: TRBV24-1; clone size: few; D gene: NA; CDR3 protein: CATKGRPNTEAFF; CDR3 DNA: TGTGCCACAAAGGGACGTCCGAACACTGAAGCTTTCTTT
J gene: TRBJ1-1; V gene: TRBV7-9; clone size: NA; D gene: NA; CDR3 protein: CASSSSGTTNTEAFF; CDR3 DNA: TGTGCCAGCAGCTCTTCCGGGACCACCAACACTGAAGCTTTCTTT
J gene: TRBJ1-4; V gene: TRBV15; clone size: NA; D gene: TRBD1; CDR3 protein: CATSRGRQGGGEKLFF; CDR3 DNA: TGTGCCACCAGCAGAGGTCGACAGGGCGGGGGTGAAAAACTGTTTTTT
J gene: TRBJ2-1; V gene: TRBV7-2; clone size: many; D gene: NA; CDR3 protein: CASSLVRGNEQFF; CDR3 DNA: TGTGCCAGCAGCTTAGTCCGGGGCAATGAGCAGTTCTTC
J gene: TRBJ2-3; V gene: TRBV20-1; clone size: NA; D gene: NA; CDR3 protein: CSAAPDILRPDTQYF; CDR3 DNA: TGCAGTGCCGCCCCGGACATCCTTAGGCCAGATACGCAGTATTTT
J gene: TRBJ2-1; V gene: TRBV12-3/TRBV12-4; clone size: NA; D gene: NA; CDR3 protein: CASGKGIYEQFF; CDR3 DNA: TGTGCCAGCGGGAAAGGGATCTATGAGCAGTTCTTC
J gene: TRBJ2-4; V gene: TRBV7-8; clone size: NA; D gene: TRBD1; CDR3 protein: CASSLAGDSNIQYF; CDR3 DNA: TGTGCCAGCAGCTTAGCGGGGGACAGTAACATTCAGTACTTC
J gene: TRBJ1-5; V gene: TRBV4-3; clone size: NA; D gene: NA; CDR3 protein: CASSQEASGDQPQHF; CDR3 DNA: TGCGCCAGCAGCCAAGAGGCCAGCGGGGATCAGCCCCAGCATTTT
J gene: TRBJ2-1; V gene: TRBV4-2; clone size: NA; D gene: TRBD2; CDR3 protein: CASSLGGGAGTDDHEQFF; CDR3 DNA: TGTGCCAGCAGCCTCGGGGGAGGGGCCGGGACGGACGACCATGAGCAGTTCTTC
J gene: TRBJ1-3; V gene: TRBV7-9; clone size: NA; D gene: NA; CDR3 protein: CASSLGQGLTEDTIYF; CDR3 DNA: TGTGCCAGCAGCTTGGGGCAGGGCCTCACGGAGGACACCATATATTTT
J gene: TRBJ1-2; V gene: TRBV11-2; clone size: once; D gene: NA; CDR3 protein: CASSLRGTVDYGYTF; CDR3 DNA: TGTGCCAGCAGCTTACGGGGCACCGTCGACTATGGCTACACCTTC
J gene: TRBJ2-4; V gene: TRBV27; clone size: few; D gene: NA; CDR3 protein: CASGLYAKNIQYF; CDR3 DNA: TGTGCCAGCGGACTATACGCCAAAAACATTCAGTACTTC
J gene: TRBJ2-5; V gene: TRBV20-1; clone size: NA; D gene: TRBD2; CDR3 protein: CSAPMLSGGFGETQYF; CDR3 DNA: TGCAGTGCTCCGATGCTTAGCGGGGGGTTCGGGGAGACCCAGTACTTC
J gene: TRBJ2-2; V gene: TRBV4-1; clone size: few; D gene: NA; CDR3 protein: CASSQVGHANTGELFF; CDR3 DNA: TGCGCCAGCAGCCAAGTGGGACACGCGAACACCGGGGAGCTGTTTTTT
J gene: TRBJ1-1; V gene: TRBV5-1; clone size: few; D gene: NA; CDR3 protein: CASSLAGGVMAEAFF; CDR3 DNA: TGCGCCAGCAGCTTGGCAGGAGGGGTAATGGCTGAAGCTTTCTTT
J gene: TRBJ2-1; V gene: TRBV7-2; clone size: NA; D gene: NA; CDR3 protein: CASTPLGDPSHYNEQFF; CDR3 DNA: TGTGCCAGCACCCCCTTGGGGGACCCATCACACTACAATGAGCAGTTCTTC